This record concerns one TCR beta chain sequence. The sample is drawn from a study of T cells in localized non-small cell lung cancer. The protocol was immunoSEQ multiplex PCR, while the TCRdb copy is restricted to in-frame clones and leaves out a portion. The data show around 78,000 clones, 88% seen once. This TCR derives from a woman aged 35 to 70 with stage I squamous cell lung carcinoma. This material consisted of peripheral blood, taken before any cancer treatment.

This chain's CDR3 is CASSLQGNYGYTF. In DNA form, the CDR3 reads TGTGCCAGCAGCTTACAGGGGAACTATGGCTACACCTTC. The V call is TRBV5-4, the J call TRBJ1-2; 7 nucleotides agree with TRBD1. The V gene end was trimmed by 2 bases and the J gene end by 2 bases; junction bases not matched to a gene: 0. The CDR3 has 13 residues. Germline CDR1 SGHNT, CDR2 YYREEE (reference sequence).